The entry below gives a single T cell receptor (beta chain) sequence along with its context. This clone was seen a single time. Its antigen remains unidentified. Base quality data are lacking; no much larger clone is found one base away. This specimen comes from a study of cytomegalovirus exposure and HLA in healthy donors (dated by TCRdb to the late 2010s). With respect to the entire study: An earlier analysis of several hundred of the donors reported 250 to 350 Gb of sequence data and roughly 100 million unique TCR beta sequences from some 180 million T cells. An early release that covered several hundred HLA-typed donors contained approximately 300 gigabases of sequencing data and 85 million to 100 million unique TCR sequences. Of the 300 to 400 genotyped donors, about 84% fell in the genetic ancestry cluster associated with self-reported Caucasian donors. The aim of the study was to test whether cataloging public T cell receptors could identify signatures of past pathogen exposure. The study used immunosequencing to profile the T cell repertoires of 670 or so subjects and linked those repertoires to cytomegalovirus serostatus. Along with the roughly 700-subject first cohort, a separate validation cohort of 120 different subjects was used. High-throughput TCR immunosequencing, statistical association of individual TCRs with disease status, and machine learning were combined to predict cytomegalovirus infection status. A later analysis re-examined previously published TCR beta repertoires from around 670 donors and added high-resolution HLA genotyping to investigate patterns of TCR occurrence. Rather than using new phenotypic data, the later analysis identified candidate immune exposures from TCR beta sequences and from how often those sequences occurred across donors. An earlier analysis of a few hundred of the donors applied high-throughput TCR beta sequencing to assess whether each TCR beta V gene segment acted as functional or pseudogenic. Donor age, sex, ethnicity and CMV serostatus were compiled alongside the repertoire data. In a later genetic analysis, genome-wide SNP genotypes for about 65% of the 666 donors were used, and that subset was treated as a discovery cohort. All discovery cohort repertoires had been generated on a single sequencing platform. Class I and class II HLA loci were covered by the typing at four-digit resolution. The number of typed donors differed by locus: about 629-640 for A, B, C, DRB1 and DQB1; some 500 for DQA1; about 600 for DPA1; and 400 to 480 for DPB1. Four or five DR-DQ haplotypes were handled as single units for association and clustering because linkage in the cohort was strong. On average, around 230,000 unique TCR beta nucleotide sequences were sequenced per donor among 398 genotyped donors of the cohort, with approximately 18% of those sequences being non-productive.

What the authors observed across the whole study: In a later analysis, most CMV-associated TCR beta chains were found to appear HLA-restricted, with HLA associations seemingly driven largely by CMV exposure. Because HLA typing was unavailable for some donors at each locus, only the typed subset was used in association tests. The authors suggested that the approach could potentially be generalized to other disease states and immunological phenotypes. This cohort had only TCR beta chains sequenced, and the lack of alpha or paired-chain data limited which features could be detected. CMV serostatus was the only immune exposure information available for the cohort. Linkage disequilibrium might explain the correlated functional status among segregating V segments, but an unknown experimental factor could not be ruled out. Assigning TCR associations to individual alleles was difficult when HLA alleles, especially DR and DQ, strongly co-occurred. Across donors, most TCR sequences were observed very rarely, whereas some public TCRs were present in many individuals. In the study, 150 to 200 TCR beta chains were listed as associated with cytomegalovirus. According to a later analysis, parvovirus B19, influenza, CMV and Epstein-Barr virus appeared linked to several top co-occurrence clusters. Cytomegalovirus status was reported to be diagnosed by the classifier with high specificity and sensitivity in both the original and validation cohorts. The 87-base-pair reads could not distinguish some IMGT-functional V segments, including TRBV6-2 and TRBV6-3, so those segments were excluded. In an earlier analysis of approximately 590 of the donors, most TCR beta V segments appeared in productive rearrangements about 87% or about 30% of the time, broadly matching IMGT annotations. A cluster of highly shared sequence variants was judged likely to be a technical artifact of the sequencing pipeline. In vitro tests confirmed that three of the cytomegalovirus-associated TCR beta chains recognize cytomegalovirus antigens. A later analysis associated 16,951 TCR beta sequences with specific HLA alleles at a false discovery rate of 0.05. In a later analysis, HLA-associated TCR beta chains were found to be more clonally expanded and to have lower generation probabilities than equally common non-associated chains. A further reported finding was that TCR beta sequences accurately predicted the HLA-A and HLA-B alleles for most subjects in the first cohort. Presence/absence analyses assumed roughly uniform sequencing depth across donors, an assumption that may not hold. According to a later analysis, TCR association rates differed among HLA loci, with DRB1 alleles showing the most associated TCRs and HLA-C alleles showing the fewest. A later genetic analysis associated a missense DCLRE1C variant with V-gene and J-gene trimming of TCR beta chains, and an independent cohort replicated the association. In a later genetic analysis, fewer N-insertions in productive TCRs were reported among donors in an Asian-associated ancestry cluster than the roughly 700-donor mean. Because counts were too low, fewer than 20 rarely observed V segments, including chromosome 9 orphons, were excluded from the earlier analysis of 587 of the donors.

Library preparation used the immunoSEQ multiplex PCR assay. For the multiplex PCR, a mixture combining 60 forward primers for TCR Vbeta segments and 13 reverse primers for TCR Jbeta segments was used. A multiplex PCR assay on genomic DNA amplified the CDR3 region of rearranged TCR beta genes. The Illumina HiSeq System was used to sequence the amplified TCR beta libraries as 87-base-pair reads. In the original analysis: Across the roughly 700 repertoires, a later analysis counted some 80 million unique TCR beta chains, roughly 11 million of which were shared by at least two donors. To remove PCR and sequencing errors, raw reads were error-corrected and collapsed into unique sequences using a nearest-neighbor algorithm that merged closely related sequences. Alignment of CDR3 sequences to IMGT reference sequences was used to assign V, D and J gene segments. For a sequence to be retained, a match of at least six nucleotides to both a V gene segment and a J gene segment was required. A rearrangement counted as productive if the CDR3 had no stop codons and remained in frame with V and J, and every other rearrangement counted as non-productive. CDR3 was defined according to IMGT convention as the region running from the second conserved V-encoded cysteine to the conserved J-encoded phenylalanine. The earlier analysis of roughly 590 of the donors excluded any sequence lacking an unambiguous match to a single V gene segment. In an earlier analysis of 450 to 750 of the donors, a V segment was called functional when productive rearrangements were above 56.7%, and segregating when the standard deviation between donors exceeded 5%. A statistical classification framework was built to diagnose cytomegalovirus status from the catalog of TCR beta chain sequences. In a later analysis, TCR nucleotide sequences were compared against IMGT/GENE-DB human TR gene sequences so that V and J genes could be assigned. In a later analysis, CDR3 sequences and most-parsimonious VDJ recombination scenarios were assigned using the TCRdist pipeline. A later analysis defined each TCR beta chain by its CDR3 amino acid sequence plus V-gene family, and excluded reads lacking a unique V-gene family. As a way to deal with suspected cross-contamination and a sequencing artifact, a later analysis dropped approximately 590 nucleotide sequences that were highly shared and had low generation probability. In a later analysis, a clonal expansion index for each public chain was calculated from normalized within-repertoire ranks of inferred template counts. Generation probabilities in a later analysis came from a VDJ recombination model fitted to out-of-frame rearrangements, and those results were checked against IGoR. A later analysis scored TCR-TCR, TCR-HLA and TCR-CMV co-occurrence with hypergeometric tests, applying a repertoire-size bias correction to TCR pairs. False discovery rates were estimated in a later analysis by permuting HLA or CMV assignments 20 times. In a later analysis, co-occurring TCRs were grouped with DBSCAN, and TCRdist sequence similarity was added when clustering was performed within HLA-allele-positive subsets. Repertoires with fewer than 30,000 or more than 120,000 public chains, plus five repertoires with anomalous nucleotide sharing, were excluded from co-occurrence clustering. TCRdb holds this immuneACCESS table with in-frame rearrangements only. Some clones are missing; in checked studies, unresolved V genes explain under half, and the rest has no known cause. D and trimming come from the DNA, and the V and J calls and clone size come from that table. The sample profile shows 150,000 to 200,000 clones; 80% to 85% of them were found once. The leading ten clones occupy under 2% of the sample.

Clipping removes 0 bases from V and 7 bases from J, with 6 as the unmatched junction base count. CDR1 and CDR2 are read off the germline V gene as SGHDT and YYEEEE. The CDR3 sequence holds 14 residues, the cysteine and phenylalanine included. Only the CDR3 part of the read is kept: 42 bases, read in frame from the first base. In total, 600 or so healthy bone marrow donors made up the cohort. At the time of sampling, all cohort members were nominally healthy, though unrecorded immune exposures were likely present. The donor was CMV seronegative and belonged to the group of over 300 seronegative cohort members. A peripheral blood sample was collected from each donor, and TCR beta sequencing was performed on peripheral blood mononuclear cells. Genomic DNA was extracted from the blood cell samples with the Qiagen DNeasy Blood Extraction Kit.

The rearrangement joined TRBV5-6 to TRBJ1-1, with TRBD1 identical over 7 junction bases. Sequenced input: PBMCs. The clonotype was recovered from a woman between 18 and 29 years old in good health and CMV-seronegative. The nucleotides read TGTGCCAGCAGCTTGGGTGACAGGGCCTATGAAGCTTTCTTT. Protein translation: CASSLGDRAYEAFF.